This T cell receptor beta chain was identified during a study of shared clonotypes between healthy human individuals. Broader study findings: Only a few donors were included, so the genetic and exposure-history diversity represented was limited.

Trimming took off 5 bases at V and 4 bases at J, with 24 bases between the two ends. Germline loops: CDR1 GTSNPN, CDR2 SVGIG (reference sequence). This CDR3 spans 17 amino acids. This clone appeared a few times. Its antigen is not known. The assay used deep level. Amplification in unsorted PBMC replicate PCRs started from around 310 ng DNA, which equals tens of thousands of T cell genomes. Using immunoSEQ multiplex PCR, the repertoire was profiled, and TCRdb retains in-frame clones only, with some absent. The sample lists about 450,000 clones, 65% to 80% occurring once. The chain recombines TRBV30 with TRBJ2-1; D perhaps matches TRBD2 (6 bases). The material sequenced was PBMCs. This receptor was taken from a woman aged 40 to 50 in good health. Some clones in this sample may be carry-over from other donors' samples. CDR3 in amino acids: CAWADNLGQAGYNEQFF. In DNA form, the CDR3 reads TGTGCCTGGGCCGATAACCTTGGGCAGGCGGGATACAATGAGCAGTTCTTC.